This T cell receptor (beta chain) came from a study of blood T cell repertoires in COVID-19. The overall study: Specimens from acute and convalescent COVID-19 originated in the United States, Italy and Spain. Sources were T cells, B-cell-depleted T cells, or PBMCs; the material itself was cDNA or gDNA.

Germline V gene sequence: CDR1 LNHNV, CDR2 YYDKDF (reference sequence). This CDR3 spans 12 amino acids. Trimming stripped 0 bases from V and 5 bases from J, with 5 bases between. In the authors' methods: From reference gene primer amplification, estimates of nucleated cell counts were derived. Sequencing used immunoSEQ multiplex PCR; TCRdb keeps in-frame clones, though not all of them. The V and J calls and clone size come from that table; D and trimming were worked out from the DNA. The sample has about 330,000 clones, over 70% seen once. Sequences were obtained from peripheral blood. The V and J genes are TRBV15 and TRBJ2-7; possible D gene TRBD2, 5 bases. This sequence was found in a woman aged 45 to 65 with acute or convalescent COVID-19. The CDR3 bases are TGTGCCACCAGCAGAGAGGGAGACGAGCAGTACTTC. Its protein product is CATSREGDEQYF.